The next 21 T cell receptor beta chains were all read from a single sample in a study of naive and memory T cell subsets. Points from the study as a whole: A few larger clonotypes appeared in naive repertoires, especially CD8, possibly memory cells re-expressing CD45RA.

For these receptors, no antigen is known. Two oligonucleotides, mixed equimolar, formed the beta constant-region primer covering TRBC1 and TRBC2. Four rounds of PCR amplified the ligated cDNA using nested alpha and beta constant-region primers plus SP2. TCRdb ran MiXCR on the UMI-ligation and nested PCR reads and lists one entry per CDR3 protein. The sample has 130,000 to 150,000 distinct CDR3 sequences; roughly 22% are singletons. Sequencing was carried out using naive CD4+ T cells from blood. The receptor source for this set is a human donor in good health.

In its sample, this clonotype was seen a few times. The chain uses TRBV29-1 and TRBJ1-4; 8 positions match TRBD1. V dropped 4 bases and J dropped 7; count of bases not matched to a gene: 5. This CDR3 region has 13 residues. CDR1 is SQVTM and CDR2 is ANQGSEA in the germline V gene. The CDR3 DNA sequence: TGCAGCGTTGGCCAGGGGGCAGTTGAAAAACTGTTTTTT. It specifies CSVGQGAVEKLFF.

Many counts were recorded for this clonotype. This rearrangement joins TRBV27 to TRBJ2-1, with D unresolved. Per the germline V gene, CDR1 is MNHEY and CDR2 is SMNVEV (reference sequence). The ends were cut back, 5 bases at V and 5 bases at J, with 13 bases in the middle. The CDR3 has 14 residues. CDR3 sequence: CASSSPTENNEQFF. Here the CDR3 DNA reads TGTGCCAGCAGTAGCCCGACGGAAAACAATGAGCAGTTCTTC.

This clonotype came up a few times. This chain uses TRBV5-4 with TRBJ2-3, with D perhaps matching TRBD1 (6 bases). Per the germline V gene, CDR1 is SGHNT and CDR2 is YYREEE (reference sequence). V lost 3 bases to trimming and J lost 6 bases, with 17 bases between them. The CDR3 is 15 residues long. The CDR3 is CASSSSGQRGDTQYF. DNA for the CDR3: TGTGCCAGCAGCTCGTCGGGACAACGGGGCGATACGCAGTATTTT.

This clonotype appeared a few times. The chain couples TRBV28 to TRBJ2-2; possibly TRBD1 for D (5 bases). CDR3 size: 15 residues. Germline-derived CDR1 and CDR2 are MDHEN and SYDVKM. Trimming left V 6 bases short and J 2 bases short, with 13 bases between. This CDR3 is CASSVTRGNTGELFF. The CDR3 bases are TGTGCCAGCAGCGTAACAAGGGGAAACACCGGGGAGCTGTTTTTT.

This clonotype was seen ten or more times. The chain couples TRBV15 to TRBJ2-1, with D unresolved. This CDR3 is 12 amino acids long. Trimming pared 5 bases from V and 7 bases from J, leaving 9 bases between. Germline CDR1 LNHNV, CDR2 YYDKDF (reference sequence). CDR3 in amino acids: CATSRLENEQFF. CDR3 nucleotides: TGTGCCACCAGCCGGTTGGAGAATGAGCAGTTCTTC.

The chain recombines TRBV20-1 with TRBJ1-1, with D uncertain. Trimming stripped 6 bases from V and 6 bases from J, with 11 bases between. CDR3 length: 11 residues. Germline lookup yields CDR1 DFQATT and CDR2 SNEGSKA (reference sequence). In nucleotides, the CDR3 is TGCAGTGCCCTCGGTAGGGCTGAAGCTTTCTTT. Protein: CSALGRAEAFF.

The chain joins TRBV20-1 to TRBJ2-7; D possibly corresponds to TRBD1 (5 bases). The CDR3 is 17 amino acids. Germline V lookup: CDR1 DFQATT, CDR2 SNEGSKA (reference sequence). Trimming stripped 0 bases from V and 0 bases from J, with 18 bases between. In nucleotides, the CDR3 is TGCAGTGCTAGAGACCACGACAGAAGGGCCCTCTCCTACGAGCAGTACTTC. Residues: CSARDHDRRALSYEQYF.

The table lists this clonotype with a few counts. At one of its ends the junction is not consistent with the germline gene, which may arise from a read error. In DNA, the CDR3 is TGTACCAGCAGTTTAGGGGCTAGCGGGAGCACAGATACGCAGTATTTT. It translates to CTSSLGASGSTDTQYF. The chain joins TRBV28 to TRBJ2-3; 8 nucleotides agree with TRBD2. Germline values: CDR1 MDHEN, CDR2 SYDVKM. The CDR3 extends over 16 amino acids.

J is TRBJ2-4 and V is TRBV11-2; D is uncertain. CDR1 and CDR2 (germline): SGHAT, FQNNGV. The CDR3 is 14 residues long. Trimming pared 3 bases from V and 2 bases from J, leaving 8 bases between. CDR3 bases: TGTGCCAGCAGCTTTTTGCGGACCAAAAACATTCAGTACTTC. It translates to CASSFLRTKNIQYF. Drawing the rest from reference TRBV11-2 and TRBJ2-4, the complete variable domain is EAGVAQSPRYKIIEKRQSVAFWCNPISGHATLYWYQQILGQGPKLLIQFQNNGVVDDSQLPKDRFSAERLKGVDSTLKIQPAKLEDSAVYLCASSFLRTKNIQYFGAGTRLSVL.

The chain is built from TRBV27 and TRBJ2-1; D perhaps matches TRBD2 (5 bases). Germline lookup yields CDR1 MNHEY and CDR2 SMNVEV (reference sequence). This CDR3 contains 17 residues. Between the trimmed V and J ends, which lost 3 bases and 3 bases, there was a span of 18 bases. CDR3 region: CASSFLPLGEIYNEQFF. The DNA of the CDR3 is TGTGCCAGCAGTTTCCTTCCACTCGGGGAGATCTACAATGAGCAGTTCTTC.

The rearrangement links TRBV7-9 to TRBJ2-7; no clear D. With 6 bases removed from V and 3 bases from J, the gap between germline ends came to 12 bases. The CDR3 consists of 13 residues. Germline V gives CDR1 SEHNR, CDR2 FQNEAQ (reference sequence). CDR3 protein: CASRTLADYEQYF. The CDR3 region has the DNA TGTGCCAGCAGGACCTTGGCGGACTACGAGCAGTACTTC.

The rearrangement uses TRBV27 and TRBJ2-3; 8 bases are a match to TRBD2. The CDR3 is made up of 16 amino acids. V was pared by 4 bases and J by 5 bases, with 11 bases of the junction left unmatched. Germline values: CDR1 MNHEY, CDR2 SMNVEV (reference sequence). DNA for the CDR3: TGTGCCAGCAGTTCCGGGGGAGCGGGAGCCTTAGATACGCAGTATTTT. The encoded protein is CASSSGGAGALDTQYF.

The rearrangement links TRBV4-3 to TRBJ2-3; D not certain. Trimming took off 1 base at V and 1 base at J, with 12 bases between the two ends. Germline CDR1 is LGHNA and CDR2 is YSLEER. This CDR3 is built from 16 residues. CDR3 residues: CASSQGHSMGTDTQYF. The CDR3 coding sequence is TGCGCCAGCAGCCAAGGACATTCGATGGGCACAGATACGCAGTATTTT.

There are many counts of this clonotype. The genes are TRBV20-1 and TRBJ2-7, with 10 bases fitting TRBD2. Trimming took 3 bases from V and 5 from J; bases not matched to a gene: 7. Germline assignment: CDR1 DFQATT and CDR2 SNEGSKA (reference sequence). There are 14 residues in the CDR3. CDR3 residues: CSASGLAGVDEQYF. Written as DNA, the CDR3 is TGCAGTGCTAGTGGGCTAGCGGGAGTTGACGAGCAGTACTTC.

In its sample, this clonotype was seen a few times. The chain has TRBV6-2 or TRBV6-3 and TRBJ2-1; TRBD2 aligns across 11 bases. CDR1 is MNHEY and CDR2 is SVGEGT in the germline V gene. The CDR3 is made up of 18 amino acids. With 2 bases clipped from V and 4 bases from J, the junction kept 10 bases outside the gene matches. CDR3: CASSYALPTSGGYNEQFF. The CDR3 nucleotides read TGTGCCAGCAGTTACGCTCTTCCCACTAGCGGGGGTTACAATGAGCAGTTCTTC.

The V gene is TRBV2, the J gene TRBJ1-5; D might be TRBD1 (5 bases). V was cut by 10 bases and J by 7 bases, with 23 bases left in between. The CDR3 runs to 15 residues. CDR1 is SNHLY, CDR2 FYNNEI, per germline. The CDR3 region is CATQSGTTPRQPQHF. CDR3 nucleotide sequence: TGTGCCACCCAATCCGGGACGACGCCGCGGCAGCCCCAGCATTTT.

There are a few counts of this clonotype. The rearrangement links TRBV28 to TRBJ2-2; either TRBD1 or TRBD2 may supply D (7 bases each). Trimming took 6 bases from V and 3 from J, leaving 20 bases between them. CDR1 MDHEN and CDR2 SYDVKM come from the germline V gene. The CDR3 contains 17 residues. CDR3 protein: CASSSPRGREHTGELFF. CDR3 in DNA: TGTGCCAGCAGCTCTCCCAGGGGGAGGGAGCACACCGGGGAGCTGTTTTTT.

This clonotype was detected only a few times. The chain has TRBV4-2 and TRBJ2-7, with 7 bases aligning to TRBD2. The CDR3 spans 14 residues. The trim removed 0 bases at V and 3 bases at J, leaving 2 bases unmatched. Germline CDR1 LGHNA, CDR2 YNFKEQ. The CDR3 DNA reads TGTGCCAGCAGCCAAGAAGGACTAGTCTACGAGCAGTACTTC. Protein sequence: CASSQEGLVYEQYF.

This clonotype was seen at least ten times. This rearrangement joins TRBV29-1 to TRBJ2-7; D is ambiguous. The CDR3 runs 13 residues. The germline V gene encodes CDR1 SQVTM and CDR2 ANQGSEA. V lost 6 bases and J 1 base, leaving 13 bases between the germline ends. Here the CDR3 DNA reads TGCAGCGTGGTCGGTAGGCAGTCCTACGAGCAGTACTTC. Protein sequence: CSVVGRQSYEQYF.

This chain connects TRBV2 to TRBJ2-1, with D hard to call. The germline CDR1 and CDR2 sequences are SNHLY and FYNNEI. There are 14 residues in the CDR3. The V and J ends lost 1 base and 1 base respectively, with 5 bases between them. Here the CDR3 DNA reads TGTGCCAGCAGTGAAGTCAGATCCTACAATGAGCAGTTCTTC. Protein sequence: CASSEVRSYNEQFF.

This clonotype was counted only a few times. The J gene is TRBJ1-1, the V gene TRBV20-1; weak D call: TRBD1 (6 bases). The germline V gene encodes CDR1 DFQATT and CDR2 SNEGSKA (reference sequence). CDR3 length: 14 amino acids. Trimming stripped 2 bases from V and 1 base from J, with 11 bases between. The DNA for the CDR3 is TGCAGTGCTAGATGGGGGGCTGGGAACACTGAAGCTTTCTTT. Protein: CSARWGAGNTEAFF.